One and the same sample provided the 10 T cell receptor beta chains below, sequenced in a study of PD-1 blockade in classical Hodgkin lymphoma (dated by TCRdb to about 2020). To prepare the library, the immunoSEQ multiplex PCR assay was applied. As stored in TCRdb, this immuneACCESS dataset retains in-frame rearrangements with V and J assigned. A fraction of the clones does not appear; measured against another copy, unresolved V genes explain less than half of the discrepancy, and the remainder lacks a known reason. The sample table contains tens of thousands of clones; only one count was recorded for around 90% of them. Of the sample, approximately 7.6% is held by the ten largest clones. The time point label on this specimen signifies: cycle 2 day 1 (C2D1) of nivolumab. Every trial patient had relapsed after autologous stem cell transplantation, and cohorts A, B and C differed in prior brentuximab vedotin exposure.

The starting material was peripheral blood mononuclear cells (PBMCs), obtained before the second cycle of nivolumab. The source of these receptors is a human donor with classical Hodgkin lymphoma.

The V call is TRBV28, the J call TRBJ1-1, with D possibly TRBD1 on 5 matching bases. Germline-derived CDR1 and CDR2 are MDHEN and SYDVKM. CDR3 size: 13 residues. Trimming removed 11 bases from V and 5 bases from J, with 18 bases in between. The CDR3 here is CASYTAGRTEAFF. CDR3 DNA: TGTGCCTCCTACACAGCGGGGCGAACTGAAGCTTTCTTT.

The V and J genes are TRBV6-6 and TRBJ1-4, with a possible D match to TRBD1 (5 bases). Germline-derived CDR1 and CDR2 are MNHNY and SVGAGI (reference sequence). Between the trimmed V and J ends, which lost 0 bases and 7 bases, there was a span of 12 bases. This CDR3 is built from 15 residues. The CDR3 sequence is CASSYSPGLGEKLFF. CDR3 sequence (DNA): TGTGCCAGCAGTTACTCGCCGGGACTGGGTGAAAAACTGTTTTTT.

The chain combines TRBV7-3 with TRBJ1-5; possible D gene TRBD1, 6 bases. V lost 3 bases to trimming and J lost 5 bases, with 14 bases between them. Germline loops: CDR1 SGHTA, CDR2 FQGTGA. This CDR3 spans 15 amino acids. This CDR3 is CASSLTHGGDQPQHF. Here the CDR3 DNA reads TGTGCCAGCAGCTTGACCCACGGGGGCGATCAGCCCCAGCATTTT.

The J gene is TRBJ1-1, the V gene TRBV27; D call uncertain. Germline V lookup: CDR1 MNHEY, CDR2 SMNVEV (reference sequence). With 4 bases removed from V and 0 bases from J, the gap between germline ends came to 9 bases. The CDR3 spans 14 residues. The CDR3 DNA sequence: TGTGCCAGCAGTTCCCGCCCTTTGAACACTGAAGCTTTCTTT. It yields the protein CASSSRPLNTEAFF.

The chain combines TRBV5-2 with TRBJ2-6; the table's D call, TRBD2, was not checked against the DNA. TRBV5-2 is a listed pseudogene. This CDR3 spans 19 amino acids. CDR3 coding DNA: TGTGCCAGCAAAAAAAACATGAGGAGTACACAAAGTCGGGCCAACGTCCTGACTTTC. Translated, it gives CASKKNMRSTQSRANVLTF.

This chain joins TRBV30 and TRBJ2-5, with D perhaps matching TRBD2 (5 bases). The DNA end is more similar to TRBJ2-7, so the J call may be wrong. Per germline, CDR1 GTSNPN and CDR2 SVGIG (reference sequence). This CDR3 has 15 residues. The CDR3 reads CAWSTDSRSGYEQYF. Here the CDR3 DNA reads TGTGCCTGGAGTACGGACTCTAGGTCCGGCTACGAGCAGTACTTC.

V gene TRBV6-5 combines with J gene TRBJ2-7; possible D gene TRBD2, 5 bases. There are 12 residues in the CDR3. V was shortened by 8 bases and J by 3 bases, with 11 bases between the two germline ends. Germline V gene lookup returns CDR1 MNHEY and CDR2 SVGAGI. The CDR3 region is CASQRGGYEQYF. The CDR3 nucleotides are TGTGCCAGCCAGCGAGGAGGCTACGAGCAGTACTTC.

The genes are TRBV18 and TRBJ1-5; TRBD1 is a possible D gene (6 bases). The germline V gene has CDR1 KGHSH and CDR2 LQKENI. The V and J ends lost 4 bases and 2 bases respectively, with 21 bases between them. This CDR3 contains 18 residues. The CDR3 bases are TGTGCCAGCTCACTCAACAGTTTACAGGGTGGGCGCAATCAGCCCCAGCATTTT. Translated, it gives CASSLNSLQGGRNQPQHF.

This clone came up a few times. This chain links TRBV5-1 with TRBJ1-1, with a possible D match to TRBD1 (6 bases). This CDR3 region has 13 residues. Trimming shortened V by 4 bases and J by 1 base, and 8 bases separated the two germline ends. Germline V lookup: CDR1 SGHRS, CDR2 YFSETQ. The CDR3 DNA is TGCGCCAGCAGCCAACAGGGGAACACTGAAGCTTTCTTT. It encodes CASSQQGNTEAFF.

This clone was picked up one time. The chain combines TRBV15 with TRBJ1-2; D is possibly TRBD1 (6 bases). The CDR3 length is 15 residues. V lost 0 bases and J lost 7, with 15 bases in between. In germline, CDR1 is LNHNV, CDR2 YYDKDF (reference sequence). The CDR3 coding sequence is TGTGCCACCAGCAGAGATTTAGGGGGAGGTTTTGGCTACACCTTC. Amino acids: CATSRDLGGGFGYTF.